This T cell receptor beta chain comes out of a study of CD8 T cells in ankylosing spondylitis. Study-wide findings and caveats: Ankylosing spondylitis blood seemed to carry a telltale TCR beta motif made of about 8 highly homologous variants. In the blood and synovial fluid of reactive arthritis, some motif variants had been previously reported. From matched ankylosing spondylitis synovial fluid, disease-linked clones were reportedly recovered at significantly enriched levels.

V dropped 0 bases and J dropped 3 bases, with 10 bases sitting between them. The germline V gene encodes CDR1 LGHDT and CDR2 YNNKEL (reference sequence). The CDR3 is 15 residues long. TCR beta libraries were made by quantitative 5'-RACE with molecular barcodes. A single record per CDR3 protein comes from TCRdb applying MiXCR to the 5' RACE reads. Of approximately 350,000 distinct CDR3 sequences listed, approximately 15% are singletons. This clonotype was picked up one time. What it binds is unknown. Sequences were obtained from blood, either unsorted or a sorted T cell fraction (not recorded which). The chain employs TRBV3-1 and TRBJ2-3; no firm D call. The clonotype originates from a male donor with ankylosing spondylitis or in good health (not recorded which). CDR3 protein: CASSQDPATTDTQYF. Written as DNA, the CDR3 is TGTGCCAGCAGCCAAGACCCCGCTACTACAGATACGCAGTATTTT.